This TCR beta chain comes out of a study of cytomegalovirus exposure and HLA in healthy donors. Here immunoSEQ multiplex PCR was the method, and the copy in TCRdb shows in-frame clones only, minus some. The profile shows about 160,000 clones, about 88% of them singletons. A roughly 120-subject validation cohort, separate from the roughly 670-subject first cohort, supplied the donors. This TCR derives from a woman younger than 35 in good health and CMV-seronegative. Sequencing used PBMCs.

CDR3 loop: CASTPAGQAETQYF. DNA for the CDR3: TGCGCCAGCACTCCCGCGGGGCAAGCGGAGACCCAGTACTTC. The chain combines TRBV5-1 with TRBJ2-5, with D maybe TRBD2 (6 bases). V lost 6 bases, J lost 5 bases, and 17 bases lay in between. Germline V gives CDR1 SGHRS, CDR2 YFSETQ. The CDR3 is 14 residues long.